A selection of T cell receptor beta chains follows, all from one sample in a study of response to subunit inactivated influenza vaccine. TCRdb re-called the RT-PCR reads with MiXCR, one entry per CDR3 protein. This table holds more than 600,000 distinct CDR3 sequences, about 18% found once. Material: PBMCs from blood, obtained 5 days after vaccination. Receptors were obtained from a man between 50 and 59 years old who received an inactivated influenza vaccine. The CDR3 runs from the conserved cysteine through the conserved F or W. D genes are given only for firm matches. The size field is filled for only some rows; it gives once, few, many or a size class.

few	-	TRBJ2-7	TRBV6-5	TGTGCCAGCAGTTACTCGACACTGGTGGGACACGAGCAGTACTTC	CASSYSTLVGHEQYF
many	TRBD1	TRBJ2-5	TRBV7-6	TGTGCCAGCAGCTTACCAGGACAGGGTGGGGAGACCCAGTACTTC	CASSLPGQGGETQYF
-	-	TRBJ2-3	TRBV20-1	TGCAGTGCTAGAGGGGGGGCGTATATCACAGATACGCAGTATTTT	CSARGGAYITDTQYF
many	-	TRBJ2-1	TRBV28	TGTGCCAGCAGTTTATTACTCGGGTGGGCGGTTACCTACAATGAGCAGTTCTTC	CASSLLLGWAVTYNEQFF
-	TRBD1	TRBJ1-3	TRBV10-3	TGTGCCATCAGACCCGGGACAGCAAAAGGAAACACCATATATTTT	CAIRPGTAKGNTIYF
-	-	TRBJ1-5	TRBV18	TGTGCCAGCTCACCAGCGCCAGAGAATCAGCCCCAGCATTTT	CASSPAPENQPQHF
once	TRBD2	TRBJ2-1	TRBV18	TGTGCCAGCTCAGCGGGACTAGCGGTGATAAATGAGCAGTTCTTC	CASSAGLAVINEQFF
few	TRBD1	TRBJ1-6	TRBV6-5	TGTGCCAGCAGTTACAAGACAGGGGGCCGTTCACCCCTCCACTTT	CASSYKTGGRSPLHF
many	TRBD2	TRBJ2-7	TRBV10-3	TGTGCCTCTACCCGCGGGGTCGGACCGGGACTAGCGTCGTACGAGCAGTACTTC	CASTRGVGPGLASYEQYF
-	-	TRBJ1-4	TRBV6-1	TGTGCCAGCAGGGAACGGGGCCAGATTAATGAAAAACTGTTTTTT	CASRERGQINEKLFF
-	TRBD1	TRBJ2-5	TRBV7-3	TGTGCCAGCAGCTCAGGGGGACCCAAAGAGACCCAGTACTTC	CASSSGGPKETQYF
-	-	TRBJ2-7	TRBV20-1	TGCAGTGCTAGAGGTGGGAGCGATTACGAGCAGTACTTC	CSARGGSDYEQYF
few	-	TRBJ2-7	TRBV5-5	TGTGCCAGCAGCTTGGACACGGCAATACAGTACTTC	CASSLDTAIQYF
-	-	TRBJ2-1	TRBV24-1	TGTGCCACCAGTGATTTGAAAGGGGGCTCCTACAATGAGCAGTTCTTC	CATSDLKGGSYNEQFF
many	-	TRBJ2-1	TRBV6-2/TRBV6-3	TGTGCCAGCAGTCCCGACAATGAGCAGTTCTTC	CASSPDNEQFF
-	-	TRBJ1-1	TRBV12-3/TRBV12-4	TGTGCCACCGCCCTGGGGACTGAAGCTTTCTTT	CATALGTEAFF
many	-	TRBJ2-1	TRBV5-5	TGTGCCAGCAGCCAGCTTGGGGCTGACAATGAGCAGTTCTTC	CASSQLGADNEQFF
-	TRBD2	TRBJ2-7	TRBV12-3/TRBV12-4	TGTGCCAGCAGCCACGGGACTAGCGGATACGAGCAGTACTTC	CASSHGTSGYEQYF
many	-	TRBJ1-2	TRBV7-2	TGTGCCAGCAGCAATAGACGGAAATCCTATGGCTACACCTTC	CASSNRRKSYGYTF
few	-	TRBJ2-7	TRBV7-6	TGTGCCAGCAGCCCATCGGACGTCTTGACTTCCTACGAGCAGTACTTC	CASSPSDVLTSYEQYF
few	-	TRBJ2-2	TRBV20-1	TGCAGTGCTAGATTCCAGACAGACACCGGGGAGCTGTTTTTT	CSARFQTDTGELFF
-	-	TRBJ2-1	TRBV6-1	TGTGCCAGCAGTCGCCCGGGACACAGTTCTTACAATGAGCAGTTCTTC	CASSRPGHSSYNEQFF
few	-	TRBJ2-1	TRBV29-1	TGCAGCGTTGCAACCGGGACGGTTACGTATGAGCAGTTCTTC	CSVATGTVTYEQFF
-	-	TRBJ1-5	TRBV7-2	TGTGCCAGCAGCTTTGGCAGGGGTGGCAATCAGCCCCAGCATTTT	CASSFGRGGNQPQHF
-	-	TRBJ1-1	TRBV12-5	TGTGCTAGTGGTTTGTCCTATTCAGGGGAAATGAACACTGAAGCTTTCTTT	CASGLSYSGEMNTEAFF
few	-	TRBJ2-6	TRBV4-3	TGCGCCAGCAGCCAAGATTCTTCGGCTGGGGCCAACGTCCTGACTTTC	CASSQDSSAGANVLTF
few	TRBD2	TRBJ2-5	TRBV5-1	TGCGCCAGCAGCTTGTGGACTAGCGGGGGACAAGAGACCCAGTACTTC	CASSLWTSGGQETQYF
many	-	TRBJ1-6	TRBV5-1	TGCGCCAGCAGCTTGGAAGGGAGCTCCTATAATTCACCCCTCCACTTT	CASSLEGSSYNSPLHF
-	TRBD2	TRBJ2-1	TRBV7-3	TGTGCCAGCAGCTTCGGGAGGGCCAATTTTAATGAGCAGTTCTTC	CASSFGRANFNEQFF
many	-	TRBJ2-1	TRBV20-1	TGCAGTGCTAGAGATAGGGCCTTCTACAATGAGCAGTTCTTC	CSARDRAFYNEQFF
-	TRBD2	TRBJ2-7	TRBV27	TGTGCCAGCAGTAAACGGACTAGCGGGATCGGCGAGCAGTACTTC	CASSKRTSGIGEQYF
few	TRBD1	TRBJ2-7	TRBV10-3	TGTGCCAGCCAACAGGGGACAAACTACGAGCAGTACTTC	CASQQGTNYEQYF
few	-	TRBJ1-1	TRBV9	TGTGCCAGCACCTTAACAGCCATGAACACTGAAGCTTTCTTT	CASTLTAMNTEAFF
few	-	TRBJ2-3	TRBV7-2	TGTGCCAGCAGCTTACGCTTAGGGGGGGCCACAGATACGCAGTATTTT	CASSLRLGGATDTQYF
few	TRBD2	TRBJ2-7	TRBV28	TGTGCCAGCAGTTTATTCGGCCTAGCGGTCTTCTACGAGCAGTACTTC	CASSLFGLAVFYEQYF
-	TRBD1	TRBJ1-5	TRBV10-3	TGTGCCATCAGTTCTTCACAGGGGGATCAGCCCCAGCATTTT	CAISSSQGDQPQHF
-	TRBD1	TRBJ2-7	TRBV20-1	TGCAGTGCTAGGCCCGGGACAGGGGCGGGTGAGCAGTACTTC	CSARPGTGAGEQYF
-	-	TRBJ2-5	TRBV20-1	TGCAGTGCTAGAGTAGCCCTGGAAGCAACCGGGACCCAGTACTTC	CSARVALEATGTQYF
few	-	TRBJ2-7	TRBV25-1	TGTGCCAGCAGTCCCCCGGGACCGAGTACCTACGAGCAGTACTTC	CASSPPGPSTYEQYF
-	-	TRBJ2-3	TRBV7-9	TGTGCCAGCAGCGACCGGGGGTATGCAGATACGCAGTATTTT	CASSDRGYADTQYF
many	-	TRBJ2-3	TRBV7-2	TGTGCCAGCAGCTTAGGGTTGAACAGGGAAACAGATACGCAGTATTTT	CASSLGLNRETDTQYF
few	-	TRBJ1-4	TRBV5-1	TGCGCCAGCAGCCCCGGTAGGGAGGGTGAAAAACTGTTTTTT	CASSPGREGEKLFF
-	TRBD1	TRBJ1-2	TRBV20-1	TGCAGTGCTAGAAGGGGGCCCCTTAACTATGGCTACACCTTC	CSARRGPLNYGYTF
-	TRBD1	TRBJ2-2	TRBV4-2	TGTGCCAGCAGCCACCTGGGACAGGGGGACACCGGGGAGCTGTTTTTT	CASSHLGQGDTGELFF
-	TRBD2	TRBJ2-2	TRBV12-3/TRBV12-4	TGTGCCAGCAGCGAGCGGGGGGCCGCGAACACCGGGGAGCTGTTTTTT	CASSERGAANTGELFF
-	-	TRBJ2-5	TRBV25-1	TGTGCCAGCAGTGAATATTTGGAGACCCAGTACTTC	CASSEYLETQYF
few	TRBD2	TRBJ2-5	TRBV5-1	TGCGCCAGCAGCTCCACAGCGGGAGTACCTTCGGAGACCCAGTACTTC	CASSSTAGVPSETQYF
once	TRBD2	TRBJ2-1	TRBV15	TGTGCCACCAGCGGGCACGCGGGAGGTGGCTACAATGAGCAGTTCTTC	CATSGHAGGGYNEQFF
few	TRBD2	TRBJ2-7	TRBV15	TGTGCCACCAGCAGAGCGACTAGCGGGAATAACGAGCAGTACTTC	CATSRATSGNNEQYF
few	TRBD2	TRBJ2-3	TRBV20-1	TGCAGTGCTAGAGATTGGCTAGCGGGGAACAAAGATACGCAGTATTTT	CSARDWLAGNKDTQYF
-	-	TRBJ2-4	TRBV29-1	TGCAGCGTTATTAGCGCTCGGAACATTCAGTACTTC	CSVISARNIQYF
-	-	TRBJ2-3	TRBV18	TGTGCCAGCTCACCTCTAGCTCAAAGCACAGATACGCAGTATTTT	CASSPLAQSTDTQYF
many	TRBD1	TRBJ1-2	TRBV7-2	TGTGCCAGCAGCAGGAGAATGGACAGGGAGGTTGATTTC	CASSRRMDREVDF
-	TRBD2	TRBJ2-5	TRBV20-1	TGCAGTGCTATCAGCCTGGGACTAGCGGGAGTGGGGGAGACCCAGTACTTC	CSAISLGLAGVGETQYF